One and the same sample provided the 28 T cell receptor beta chains below, sequenced in a study of T cell changes during pregnancy in multiple sclerosis. Only in-frame clones appear in the TCRdb table, and some are missing; sequencing was by immunoSEQ multiplex PCR. The sample lists some 85,000 clones, 94% occurring once. The material sequenced was peripheral blood, taken in the third trimester of pregnancy. All receptors derive from a female donor with multiple sclerosis, enrolled in a pregnancy study.

The V gene is TRBV27, the J gene TRBJ2-7; D might be TRBD1 (6 bases). With 6 bases removed from V and 3 bases from J, the gap between germline ends came to 18 bases. Germline V gives CDR1 MNHEY, CDR2 SMNVEV (reference sequence). This CDR3 is built from 15 residues. The CDR3 here is CASRPRQASSYEQYF. CDR3 nucleotide sequence: TGTGCCAGCAGGCCACGACAGGCCAGCAGCTACGAGCAGTACTTC.

The chain is built from TRBV18 and TRBJ2-7; 14 bases fit TRBD2. CDR1 and CDR2 from the germline V gene are KGHSH and LQKENI. V shed 5 bases, J shed 7 bases, and the junction held 10 bases outside the gene matches. The CDR3 has 16 residues. CDR3 coding DNA: TGTGCCAGCTCATCGGGACTAGCGGGAGTATCACGGGAGCAGTACTTC. Residues: CASSSGLAGVSREQYF.

V and J are TRBV9 and TRBJ2-1; 7 nucleotides match TRBD1. Germline CDR1 is SGDLS and CDR2 is YYNGEE. CDR3 length equals 14 residues. J was trimmed by 9 bases and V by 5 bases; bases with no gene match: 11. The CDR3 nucleotides are TGTGCCAGCAGACGGACAGGTCAAAGAGGTGAGCAGTTCTTC. Residues: CASRRTGQRGEQFF.

This chain links TRBV27 with TRBJ2-1; 11 bases map to TRBD2. Trimming at V came to 5 bases and at J to 3 bases, leaving 3 bases not matched to a gene. The CDR3 has 15 residues. Germline-derived CDR1 and CDR2 are MNHEY and SMNVEV (reference sequence). The CDR3 sequence is CASSASGGRYNEQFF. Here the CDR3 DNA reads TGTGCCAGCAGTGCTAGCGGGGGGCGCTACAATGAGCAGTTCTTC.

The V and J genes are TRBV27 and TRBJ2-6; TRBD1 agrees at 7 bases. Trimming removed 5 bases from V and 0 bases from J; junction bases left unmatched: 10. The CDR3 runs 18 residues. Germline V lookup: CDR1 MNHEY, CDR2 SMNVEV (reference sequence). The CDR3, as DNA: TGTGCCAGCAGTACACAGGGGCTACCCGGCTCTGGGGCCAACGTCCTGACTTTC. Its translation: CASSTQGLPGSGANVLTF. The full variable domain, its missing parts supplied by reference TRBV27 and TRBJ2-6, is EAQVTQNPRYLITVTGKKLTVTCSQNMNHEYMSWYRQDPGLGLRQIYYSMNVEVTDKGDVPEGYKVSRKEKRNFPLILESPSPNQTSLYFCASSTQGLPGSGANVLTFGAGSRLTVL.

CDR3 nucleotide sequence: TGTGCCAGCAGCGTAGTCCACGCCACCGGGAGTTACAATGAGCAGTTCTTC. Translation: CASSVVHATGSYNEQFF. The chain employs TRBV9 and TRBJ2-1; D perhaps matches TRBD2 (6 bases). CDR1 is SGDLS and CDR2 is YYNGEE in the germline V gene. V gave up 0 bases and J gave up 4 bases, with 17 bases separating them. There are 17 residues in the CDR3. Together with reference TRBV9 and TRBJ2-1, the CDR3 gives the full variable domain: DSGVTQTPKHLITATGQRVTLRCSPRSGDLSVYWYQQSLDQGLQFLIQYYNGEERAKGNILERFSAQQFPDLHSELNLSSLELGDSALYFCASSVVHATGSYNEQFFGPGTRLTVL.

The chain recombines TRBV6-6 with TRBJ1-1; maybe TRBD1 (5 bases). CDR1 and CDR2 (germline): MNHNY, SVGAGI (reference sequence). This CDR3 spans 13 amino acids. V was shortened by 4 bases and J by 2 bases, with 8 bases between the two germline ends. CDR3 in amino acids: CASSSTGNTEAFF. The CDR3 DNA reads as TGTGCCAGCAGTTCAACAGGTAACACTGAAGCTTTCTTT.

The V gene is TRBV7-6, the J gene TRBJ1-4, with TRBD1 as a possible D gene (6 bases). Trimming shortened V by 5 bases and J by 8 bases, and 21 bases separated the two germline ends. Germline V gene data show CDR1 as SGHVS and CDR2 as FNYEAQ. This CDR3 comprises 16 residues. The CDR3 region has the DNA TGTGCCAGCAGCCCGAGACTGGGGGCTATGGTGGAAAAACTGTTTTTT. As protein: CASSPRLGAMVEKLFF.

V is TRBV6-6 and J is TRBJ2-5, with D possibly matching TRBD1 (6 bases). V was clipped by 8 bases and J by 2 bases, with 18 bases between them. The germline CDR1 and CDR2 sequences are MNHNY and SVGAGI (reference sequence). There are 15 residues in the CDR3. CDR3 sequence (DNA): TGTGCCAGCGGGGCAGGGGATCGGGTACAAGAGACCCAGTACTTC. Protein product: CASGAGDRVQETQYF.

This chain links TRBV7-2 with TRBJ2-3; TRBD2 agrees at 12 bases. The CDR3 spans 15 residues. Looked up from germline, CDR1 is SGHTA and CDR2 is FQGNSA. The V segment lost 10 bases and the J segment 5 bases; nucleotides outside the gene matches: 10. The CDR3 here is CATLFGTSGLDTQYF. In DNA form, the CDR3 reads TGTGCCACCCTATTCGGGACTAGCGGGCTAGATACGCAGTATTTT.

The chain uses TRBV6-1 and TRBJ2-5; possible D gene TRBD2, 5 bases. The CDR3 length is 14 residues. Trimming removed 3 bases from V and 5 bases from J, with 13 bases in between. Germline CDR1 MNHNS, CDR2 SASEGT. CDR3 nucleotides: TGTGCCAGCAGTGACACACTAGGCCGGGAGACCCAGTACTTC. Its protein product is CASSDTLGRETQYF.

V is TRBV28 and J is TRBJ1-5; 10 nucleotides match TRBD1. The CDR3 consists of 15 residues. The V and J ends lost 7 bases and 6 bases, in that order; junction bases with no gene match: 9. Germline-derived CDR1 and CDR2 are MDHEN and SYDVKM. CDR3 region: CASTFPGQGSQPQHF. CDR3 nucleotide sequence: TGTGCCAGCACCTTCCCGGGACAGGGGAGTCAGCCCCAGCATTTT.

The table lists this clone with a count of one. The chain employs TRBV30 and TRBJ1-5; D might be TRBD1 (5 bases). V was trimmed by 5 bases and J by 9 bases, leaving 20 bases between them. CDR1 and CDR2 (germline): GTSNPN, SVGIG (reference sequence). There are 14 residues in the CDR3. CDR3 loop: CAWSSLGGVRPQHF. The CDR3 bases are TGTGCCTGGTCCTCACTGGGGGGGGTAAGGCCCCAGCATTTT.

In this sample, this clone turned up once. The V and J genes are TRBV27 and TRBJ2-7, with 7 bases that match TRBD1. CDR3 length equals 14 residues. The ends lost 4 bases at V and 5 bases at J; junction bases unmatched: 8. CDR1 and CDR2 (germline): MNHEY, SMNVEV (reference sequence). The CDR3 here is CASSSRQGPDEQYF. CDR3 coding DNA: TGTGCCAGCAGTTCCCGACAGGGCCCCGACGAGCAGTACTTC.

This chain joins TRBV4-2 and TRBJ1-1; possibly TRBD1 for D (5 bases). The CDR3 extends over 15 amino acids. CDR1 is LGHNA, CDR2 YNFKEQ, per germline. Between the trimmed V and J ends, which lost 4 bases and 0 bases, there was a span of 12 bases. In DNA, the CDR3 is TGTGCCAGCAGCCCCACTGGGGCTCTGAACACTGAAGCTTTCTTT. The encoded protein is CASSPTGALNTEAFF.

The table lists this clone with a count of one. This chain connects TRBV5-4 to TRBJ1-1, with a weak D call TRBD1 (5 bases). V was shortened by 4 bases and J by 8 bases, with 12 bases between the two germline ends. CDR1 and CDR2 from the germline V gene are SGHNT and YYREEE (reference sequence). The CDR3 has 12 residues. In DNA, the CDR3 is TGTGCCAGCAGCCACAGGCCGGACGAAGCTTTCTTT. Translating it yields CASSHRPDEAFF.

In this sample, this clone turned up once. The rearrangement links TRBV4-1 to TRBJ2-7; tentative D call: TRBD1 (5 bases). Trimming stripped 4 bases from V and 3 bases from J, with 10 bases between. CDR3 length: 13 amino acids. CDR1 MGHRA and CDR2 YSYEKL come from the germline V gene. The DNA for the CDR3 is TGCGCCAGCAGCCCCCAGGGCGGCTACGAGCAGTACTTC. Residues: CASSPQGGYEQYF.

The chain is built from TRBV6-1 and TRBJ2-5; TRBD2 aligns across 10 bases. The CDR3 is made up of 14 amino acids. The V gene end was trimmed by 0 bases and the J gene end by 5 bases; junction bases not matched to a gene: 0. Germline CDR1 MNHNS, CDR2 SASEGT. DNA of the CDR3: TGTGCCAGCAGTGAAGCTAGCGGGGGGGAGACCCAGTACTTC. This codes for CASSEASGGETQYF.

The chain couples TRBV2 to TRBJ2-2; possibly TRBD1 for D (5 bases). V was pared by 5 bases and J by 3 bases, with 7 bases between. The length of the CDR3 is 13 residues. Germline V gene sequence: CDR1 SNHLY, CDR2 FYNNEI. CDR3 protein: CASSSRDTGELFF. The CDR3 DNA is TGTGCCAGCAGTTCCAGGGACACCGGGGAGCTGTTTTTT.

The chain combines TRBV4-2 with TRBJ2-2; the D gene is possibly TRBD1 (5 bases). The ends were cut back, 1 base at V and 6 bases at J, with 9 bases in the middle. Germline lookup yields CDR1 LGHNA and CDR2 YNFKEQ. This CDR3 is built from 14 residues. The CDR3 DNA reads as TGTGCCAGCAGCCAAGGACAGTTGTCCGGGGAGCTGTTTTTT. Residues: CASSQGQLSGELFF.

This chain joins TRBV10-2 and TRBJ2-5, with 10 bases matching TRBD2. Unmatched junction bases numbered 2, after V lost 2 bases and J lost 2 bases. From germline, CDR1 is WSHSY and CDR2 SAAADI. CDR3 length equals 15 residues. DNA for the CDR3: TGCGCCAGCAGTGAGAGTAGCGGGAGGCAAGAGACCCAGTACTTC. It encodes CASSESSGRQETQYF.

V and J are TRBV6-1 and TRBJ1-6; TRBD1 aligns across 11 bases. This CDR3 is built from 15 residues. Germline values: CDR1 MNHNS, CDR2 SASEGT. The ends lost 3 bases at V and 7 bases at J; junction bases unmatched: 2. CDR3 nucleotides: TGTGCCAGCAGTGAGGGACAGGGGGGAAATTCACCCCTCCACTTT. This encodes CASSEGQGGNSPLHF.

This chain joins TRBV6-5 and TRBJ1-5; tentative D call: TRBD1 (5 bases). CDR3 size: 15 residues. V dropped 0 bases and J dropped 7 bases, with 13 bases sitting between them. Germline V gives CDR1 MNHEY, CDR2 SVGAGI. This CDR3 is CASSYSGGEGQPQHF. For the CDR3, the DNA is TGTGCCAGCAGTTACTCGGGGGGAGAGGGACAGCCCCAGCATTTT.

The chain couples TRBV2 to TRBJ1-1; D is uncertain. The CDR3 totals 12 residues. The V and J ends lost 4 bases and 8 bases respectively, with 11 bases between them. The V gene's germline CDR1 is SNHLY and CDR2 FYNNEI. CDR3: CASSGSSGEAFF. In DNA form, the CDR3 reads TGTGCCAGCAGTGGGAGTTCGGGGGAAGCTTTCTTT.

J is TRBJ2-2 and V is TRBV19, with 8 bases fitting TRBD2. Germline loops: CDR1 LNHDA, CDR2 SQIVND (reference sequence). J lost 5 bases, V lost 3 bases, and 5 bases had no gene match. The CDR3 extends over 15 amino acids. The CDR3 here is CASSITSGSTGELFF. The DNA of the CDR3 is TGTGCCAGTAGTATTACTAGCGGTTCTACCGGGGAGCTGTTTTTT.

The chain couples TRBV18 to TRBJ2-4, with 8 bases identical to TRBD1. Germline V lookup: CDR1 KGHSH, CDR2 LQKENI. V shed 3 bases, J shed 2 bases, and the junction held 6 bases outside the gene matches. The CDR3 runs 16 residues. The CDR3 region is CASSPPRTGTKNIQYF. DNA for the CDR3: TGTGCCAGCTCACCCCCACGGACAGGGACCAAAAACATTCAGTACTTC.

This sequence joins TRBV27 and TRBJ2-2, with 7 bases matching TRBD1. After removal of 6 bases from V and 2 bases from J, the junction contained 6 bases not matched to a gene. Per the germline V gene, CDR1 is MNHEY and CDR2 is SMNVEV (reference sequence). The CDR3 loop spans 15 amino acids. CDR3 in amino acids: CASRADRLNTGELFF. The CDR3, as DNA: TGTGCCAGCAGAGCGGACAGGTTAAACACCGGGGAGCTGTTTTTT.

This clone was recorded once. The chain couples TRBV2 to TRBJ2-5; D unclear. Germline loops: CDR1 SNHLY, CDR2 FYNNEI. V was shortened by 4 bases and J by 2 bases, with 8 bases between the two germline ends. The CDR3 extends over 13 amino acids. CDR3 DNA: TGTGCCAGCAGTGTGGAGTATCAAGAGACCCAGTACTTC. It encodes CASSVEYQETQYF.